This T cell receptor (beta chain) emerged from a study of blood T cell repertoires in COVID-19. Study-wide background: Acute-phase and convalescent COVID-19 samples originated in the United States, Italy and Spain. Sample material is recorded as cDNA or gDNA derived from T cells, B-cell-depleted T cells, or PBMCs.

As handled by the study authors: Reference gene primer amplification in the assay estimated nucleated cell counts. The assay was immunoSEQ multiplex PCR, and TCRdb's table has in-frame clones only and misses some. The V and J calls and clone size are taken from that table; D and trimming were inferred from the DNA. The sample includes about 270,000 clones, 75% to 90% of them seen just once. The germline gives CDR1 GTSNPN, CDR2 SVGIG (reference sequence). This CDR3 is built from 11 residues. Trimming removed 1 base from V and 7 bases from J, with 5 bases in between. The sequenced sample consisted of peripheral blood. The chain employs TRBV30 and TRBJ2-1; D not certain. The sequence was obtained from a woman aged 70-85 years with acute or convalescent COVID-19. CDR3 DNA: TGTGCCTGGAGTGATCAAAATGAGCAGTTCTTC. Its translation is CAWSDQNEQFF.